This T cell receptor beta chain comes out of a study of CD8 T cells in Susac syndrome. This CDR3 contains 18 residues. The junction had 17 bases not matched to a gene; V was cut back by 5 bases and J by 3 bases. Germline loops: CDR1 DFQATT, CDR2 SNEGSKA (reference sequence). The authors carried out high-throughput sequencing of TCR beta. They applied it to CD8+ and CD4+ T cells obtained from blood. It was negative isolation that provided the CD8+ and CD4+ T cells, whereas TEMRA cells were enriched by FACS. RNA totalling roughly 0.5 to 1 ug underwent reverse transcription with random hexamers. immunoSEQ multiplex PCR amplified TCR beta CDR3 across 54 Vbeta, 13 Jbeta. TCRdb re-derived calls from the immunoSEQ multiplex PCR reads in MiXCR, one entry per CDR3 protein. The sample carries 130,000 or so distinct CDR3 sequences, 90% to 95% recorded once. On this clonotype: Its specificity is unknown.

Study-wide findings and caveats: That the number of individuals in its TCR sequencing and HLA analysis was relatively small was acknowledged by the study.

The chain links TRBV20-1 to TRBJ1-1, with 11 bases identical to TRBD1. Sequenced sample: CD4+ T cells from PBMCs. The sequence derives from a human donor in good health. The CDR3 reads CSAGRGPGQGARDTEAFF. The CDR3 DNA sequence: TGCAGTGCTGGGCGAGGTCCCGGACAGGGGGCGCGGGACACTGAAGCTTTCTTT.